This T cell receptor (beta chain) was recorded in a study of T cells expressing NK-cell markers. The wider study: It was from sorted CD3+CD56+NKG2C+, CD3+CD56+NKG2C- and CD3+CD56-NKG2C+ T cells that TCR beta repertoires came. The eight sequenced donors comprised seven who were HCMV-seropositive and one who was seronegative. Broader study findings: Several donors showed these clonotypes also leading the CD3+CD56-NKG2C+ fraction.

Remarks on this clonotype: Its antigen is undetermined.

With the 5' RACE reads reprocessed, TCRdb shows one record per CDR3 protein and no DNA. The sample holds about 440,000 distinct CDR3 sequences. Sample: blood T cells: a sorted CD56 or NKG2C T cell subset, CD4+ or CD8+ T cells, or bulk PBMC T cells (not recorded which). The source is a woman aged 18 to 75 in good health.

The CDR3 region is CNPSGGLTYNEQFF. This chain connects TRBV20-1 to TRBJ2-1; absent DNA, TCRdb's TRBD2 call cannot be checked. The CDR3 runs 14 residues. Germline V gives CDR1 DFQATT, CDR2 SNEGSKA (reference sequence).